The 7 T cell receptor beta chains given below trace back to one sample, sequenced in a study of blood T cell repertoires in COVID-19. Libraries were prepared by immunoSEQ multiplex PCR; TCRdb keeps only in-frame clonotypes and omits some of them. The sample yields approximately 68,000 clones, around nine tenths seen once. The specimen sequenced was peripheral blood. All receptors derive from a man between 65 and 85 years old with active or convalescent COVID-19.

The rearrangement joins TRBV29-1 to TRBJ1-3; D gene ambiguous. Germline-derived CDR1 and CDR2 are SQVTM and ANQGSEA. Trimming shortened V by 2 bases and J by 2 bases, and 7 bases separated the two germline ends. The CDR3 has 13 amino acids. The CDR3 is CSVESGTGNTIYF. The DNA of the CDR3 is TGCAGCGTTGAATCCGGGACTGGAAACACCATATATTTT.

The V gene is TRBV21-1, the J gene TRBJ2-2; the table's D call TRBD1 went unverified against the DNA. TRBV21-1 counts as a pseudogene. The CDR3 covers 14 residues. This CDR3 is CASIRTVLSGELFF. The DNA for the CDR3 is TGTGCCAGCATAAGAACAGTACTTTCCGGGGAGCTGTTTTTT.

The rearrangement links TRBV7-2 to TRBJ1-5; no clear D gene. Trimming removed 3 bases at V and 3 bases at J, with 12 bases between. Germline values: CDR1 SGHTA, CDR2 FQGNSA. CDR3 length: 15 residues. The CDR3 DNA sequence: TGTGCCAGCAGCTTCGGGTCGAATTCCAATCAGCCCCAGCATTTT. Translation: CASSFGSNSNQPQHF.

CDR3 in amino acids: CASSLGLAGRNEQFF. The CDR3 DNA is TGTGCCAGCAGCTTAGGACTAGCGGGGAGAAATGAGCAGTTCTTC. This chain links TRBV5-4 with TRBJ2-1, with 12 bases lining up with TRBD2. This CDR3 comprises 15 residues. V shed 2 bases and J 7 bases; nucleotides not matched to a gene: 4. Germline V gene data show CDR1 as SGHNT and CDR2 as YYREEE (reference sequence). Full variable domain (remainder filled in from reference TRBV5-4 and TRBJ2-1): ETGVTQSPTHLIKTRGQQVTLRCSSQSGHNTVSWYQQALGQGPQFIFQYYREEENGRGNFPPRFSGLQFPNYSSELNVNALELDDSALYLCASSLGLAGRNEQFFGPGTRLTVL.

The rearrangement joins TRBV10-3 to TRBJ1-2, with D possibly being TRBD1 (6 bases). Between the trimmed V and J ends, which lost 6 bases and 0 bases, there was a span of 17 bases. The CDR3 length is 16 residues. Germline V gives CDR1 ENHRY, CDR2 SYGVKD. As DNA, the CDR3 is TGTGCCATCAGGGGGGCTCAGGGAAATTCTAACTATGGCTACACCTTC. As protein: CAIRGAQGNSNYGYTF.

This clone was found once. V usage is TRBV3-1 (or the pseudogene TRBV3-2) and J usage is TRBJ2-3, with 11 positions matching TRBD2. The V and J ends lost 2 bases and 0 bases, in that order; junction bases with no gene match: 10. In germline, CDR1 is LGHDT, CDR2 YNNKEL (reference sequence). This CDR3 comprises 19 residues. The CDR3 DNA is TGTGCCAGCAGCCAACCCGGGACTAGCGGCACCCTTAGCACAGATACGCAGTATTTT. Protein sequence: CASSQPGTSGTLSTDTQYF.

The gene calls are TRBV28 and TRBJ1-5; 8 positions match TRBD1. V gave up 6 bases and J gave up 2 bases; unmatched junction bases: 6. The CDR3 has 15 residues. Germline V gene sequence: CDR1 MDHEN, CDR2 SYDVKM. CDR3 sequence reads: CASRPTGGRNQPQHF. Written as DNA, the CDR3 is TGTGCCAGCAGACCCACAGGGGGTCGCAATCAGCCCCAGCATTTT.